This entry features one T cell receptor beta chain sequence. This CDR3 has 13 amino acids. V lost 3 bases, J lost 1 base, and 6 bases lay in between. Produced via immunoSEQ multiplex PCR; TCRdb's table is partial and in-frame only. The sample holds tens of thousands of clones, 92% seen once. The sample originates from a study of blood T cell repertoires in COVID-19. Overall study context: In each case, the material was cDNA or gDNA derived from T cells, B-cell-depleted T cells, or PBMCs.

The rearrangement uses TRBV12-3 or TRBV12-4 and TRBJ1-1; D is unclear. This TCR was recovered from a man aged 45-60 years with active COVID-19. The sequencing sample was made of peripheral blood. The CDR3 protein is CASSFYWNTEAFF. DNA of the CDR3: TGTGCCAGCAGTTTTTACTGGAACACTGAAGCTTTCTTT.